These T cell receptor beta chains were read from a single sample in a study of cytomegalovirus exposure and HLA in healthy donors. TCRdb keeps only in-frame clones here, not all; method: immunoSEQ multiplex PCR. The sample includes tens of thousands of clones. Sequenced input: PBMCs. Every receptor here comes from a man aged 50 to 59 in good health and CMV-seropositive. The CDR3 runs from the conserved cysteine through the conserved F or W. Each record gives: D gene, J gene, V gene, CDR3 DNA, CDR3 protein. A D gene is named only where the DNA matches it firmly.

NA | TRBJ2-7 | TRBV7-6 | TGTGCCAGCAGCTTAGCCGAGTGGCGGGGTTCCTACGAGCAGTACTTC | CASSLAEWRGSYEQYF
TRBD1 | TRBJ1-1 | TRBV7-8 | TGTGCCAGCAGCATTGGGGGACAGGGGGTCACTGAAGCTTTCTTT | CASSIGGQGVTEAFF
NA | TRBJ1-1 | TRBV19 | TGTGCCAGTAACCGCAGGGAGAACACTGAAGCTTTCTTT | CASNRRENTEAFF
TRBD2 | TRBJ2-3 | TRBV7-9 | TGTGCCAGCAGCTCGCTAGCGGGAGGGGATACGCAGTATTTT | CASSSLAGGDTQYF
TRBD1 | TRBJ2-3 | TRBV5-1 | TGCGCCAGCAGCTTGCTCCTCCCAGGACAGGGCCCAGATACGCAGTATTTT | CASSLLLPGQGPDTQYF
NA | TRBJ1-4 | TRBV29-1 | TGCAGCGCCGCCAGGGGCACTAATGAAAAACTGTTTTTT | CSAARGTNEKLFF
TRBD1 | TRBJ1-4 | TRBV28 | TGTGCCAGCAGTTTGGGACAGAATGAAAAACTGTTTTTT | CASSLGQNEKLFF
NA | TRBJ1-2 | TRBV5-6 | TGTGCCAGCAGCTTGTTGGATTCGCGGGGCTACACCTTC | CASSLLDSRGYTF
TRBD2 | TRBJ2-5 | TRBV19 | TGTGCCAGTAGTATCCTTGGGACTAGCGGGCAAGAGACCCAGTACTTC | CASSILGTSGQETQYF
NA | TRBJ1-1 | TRBV18 | TGTGCCAGCTCATCCAGGCTGGAAGGGGACACTGAAGCTTTCTTT | CASSSRLEGDTEAFF
NA | TRBJ2-2 | TRBV5-1 | TGCGCCAGCAAAGCGGGACAGGTGCACACCGGGGAGCTGTTTTTT | CASKAGQVHTGELFF
NA | TRBJ2-3 | TRBV30 | TGTGCCTGGAGTATTGACTCAGATACGCAGTATTTT | CAWSIDSDTQYF
TRBD1 | TRBJ1-1 | TRBV4-3 | TGCGCCAGCAGCCAAGCACAGGGGCAAGCTTTCTTT | CASSQAQGQAFF
TRBD2 | TRBJ2-1 | TRBV18 | TGTGCCAGCTCACGAGCCTATAGCGGGAGCTTAGACAATGAGCAGTTCTTC | CASSRAYSGSLDNEQFF
NA | TRBJ2-7 | TRBV6-1 | TGTGCCAGCAGTGGTCCCGCAGGGTTGGGGTACGAGCAGTACTTC | CASSGPAGLGYEQYF
NA | TRBJ1-4 | TRBV10-3 | TGTGCCAGCAGCATCACATCTCAGGGAAATGAAAAACTGTTTTTT | CASSITSQGNEKLFF
NA | TRBJ2-3 | TRBV18 | TGTGCCAGCTCACCCGACATTAGCACAGATACGCAGTATTTT | CASSPDISTDTQYF
NA | TRBJ1-2 | TRBV6-5 | TGTGCCAGCAGCCGCCATGGGCACTATGGCTACACCTTC | CASSRHGHYGYTF
NA | TRBJ2-3 | TRBV7-2 | TGTGCCAGCAGCTTGGGACTCTACACAGATACGCAGTATTTT | CASSLGLYTDTQYF
NA | TRBJ1-2 | TRBV5-4 | TGTGCCAGCAGCTCCCGGACAGATTTTGGCTACACCTTC | CASSSRTDFGYTF
TRBD1 | TRBJ1-2 | TRBV6-4 | TGTGCCAGCAGCCGGGACAGAGCTAACTATGGCTACACCTTC | CASSRDRANYGYTF
NA | TRBJ2-1 | TRBV4-3 | TGCGCCAGCAGCCAAGATAGGGGCTGGGCGTCCGGCGGCTACAATGAGCAGTTCTTC | CASSQDRGWASGGYNEQFF
NA | TRBJ2-2 | TRBV29-1 | TGCAGCGTCGGGAAGACATCGAACACCGGGGAGCTGTTTTTT | CSVGKTSNTGELFF
NA | TRBJ2-1 | TRBV27 | TGTGCCAGCAGTTCCTCCTACAGTGAGCAGTTCTTC | CASSSSYSEQFF
NA | TRBJ2-1 | TRBV19 | TGTGCCAGTAGTCAAAAAGGACTAAGGTCCTACAATGAGCAGTTCTTC | CASSQKGLRSYNEQFF